The subject of this entry is one TCR beta chain. Its antigen is unidentified. There are 14 residues in the CDR3. Trimming left V 4 bases short and J 0 bases short, with 9 bases between. Per the germline V gene, CDR1 is SGHKS and CDR2 is YYEKEE (reference sequence). The data are from a study of post-analysis software for immune sequencing data. For the study at large: Some patients lacked subtype; others had relapsing-remitting, secondary progressive or progressive-relapsing disease.

Whole-study results and caveats: F measure showed strong co-clustering of same-batch samples. When patients were compared with controls, about 5 TRBV segments were more frequent, TRBV5-6, TRBV5-1 and TRBV20-1 among them. A significant reduction in normalized Chao1 diversity was observed in multiple sclerosis patients versus controls.

Carried by the TCR beta cDNA libraries were unique molecular identifiers. When about 1 to 11 million T cells were used, they gave hundreds of thousands of cDNA molecules. TCRdb re-called the PCR reads through MiXCR, storing one row per CDR3 protein. Of roughly 700,000 distinct CDR3 sequences in the sample, approximately 30% are singletons; the top ten hold around 0.56%. The source material was blood. This TCR came from a girl between 5 and 17 years old with multiple sclerosis. The V call is TRBV5-5, the J call TRBJ2-3; no clear D gene. CDR3 DNA sequence: TGTGCCAGCAGCCCGGCCTTCAGCACAGATACGCAGTATTTT. This gives the protein CASSPAFSTDTQYF.